The 7 T cell receptor beta chains below come from one sample, sequenced in a study of CXCR3-negative and CXCR3-positive naive CD8 T cells. Study-wide findings and caveats: Comparison of naive cells showed more hydrophobic TRB CDR3s in CXCR3-positive than in CXCR3-negative naive cells.

Antigen specificity for these receptors is unknown. In preparing the TRB cDNA libraries, 5' RACE with UMI labels was used. TCRdb reprocessed the 5' RACE reads; each CDR3 protein has one entry and no DNA is given. The sample includes about 150,000 distinct CDR3 sequences. Specimen: naive CXCR3+ CD8+ T cells from blood. The sample's subset: CD45RO-CCR7+CD27+CD95- naive CD8+ T cells expressing CXCR3 (TNR3+). Source of these receptors: a human donor in good health. Some clones in this sample may be carry-over from other donors' samples.

The genes are TRBV28 and TRBJ1-5; TCRdb selects TRBD1, and the lack of DNA leaves this call unchecked. The V gene's germline CDR1 is MDHEN and CDR2 SYDVKM. The CDR3 extends over 18 amino acids. The CDR3 region is CASSPSGTTVRDNQPQHF.

V is TRBV7-3 and J is TRBJ2-5; TCRdb's assignment of TRBD2 cannot be checked, as there is no DNA. The CDR3 runs to 15 residues. CDR1 is SGHTA and CDR2 is FQGTGA in the germline V gene. The CDR3 reads CASSPGPEAHETQYF.

The chain recombines TRBV6-2 or TRBV6-3 with TRBJ1-1; with no DNA, the TCRdb D assignment of TRBD1 cannot be verified. Germline V lookup: CDR1 MNHEY, CDR2 SVGEGT. The CDR3 spans 15 residues. The CDR3 loop is CASSYLGVENTEAFF.

The chain has TRBV28 and TRBJ2-7; the TCRdb call, TRBD1, lacks DNA for checking. Germline CDR1 and CDR2: MDHEN and SYDVKM. This CDR3 is 16 amino acids long. CDR3 protein: CASRATGLRISYEQYF. The full variable domain, in which reference TRBV28 and TRBJ2-7 provide the parts outside the CDR3, is DVKVTQSSRYLVKRTGEKVFLECVQDMDHENMFWYRQDPGLGLRLIYFSYDVKMKEKGDIPEGYSVSREKKERFSLILESASTNQTSMYLCASRATGLRISYEQYFGPGTRLTVT.

V and J are TRBV6-6 and TRBJ2-3; TCRdb indicates TRBD1, and absent DNA this call remains unverified. Germline V gene lookup returns CDR1 MNHNY and CDR2 SVGAGI (reference sequence). The CDR3 runs 19 residues. CDR3 loop: CASSYLIDSRGHSTDTQYF.

V usage is TRBV7-3 and J usage is TRBJ2-1; the TCRdb call, TRBD2, lacks DNA for checking. This CDR3 has 15 residues. Germline V gene data show CDR1 as SGHTA and CDR2 as FQGTGA. The CDR3 sequence is CASSLTSGSSHEQFF. The full variable domain, rest sourced from reference TRBV7-3 and TRBJ2-1, is GAGVSQTPSNKVTEKGKYVELRCDPISGHTALYWYRQSLGQGPEFLIYFQGTGAADDSGLPNDRFFAVRPEGSVSTLKIQRTERGDSAVYLCASSLTSGSSHEQFFGPGTRLTVL.

The V gene is TRBV28, the J gene TRBJ1-6; TCRdb's D call, TRBD1, is unchecked because there is no DNA. CDR3 length: 16 amino acids. CDR1 is MDHEN and CDR2 is SYDVKM in the germline V gene. The CDR3 reads CASSQRGVPSHSPLHF.